Sequencing of this T cell receptor beta chain was carried out in a study of cytomegalovirus exposure and HLA in healthy donors. Study as a whole: Early released data had tens of millions of unique TCRs, all coming from HLA-typed donors.

Study results and limitations: Later on, analysis showed that most CMV-associated TCR beta chains appeared to be HLA-restricted. The only immune exposure information that was available was CMV serostatus.

The PCR was carried out with 60 Vbeta primers and 13 Jbeta primers. Profiling relied on immunoSEQ multiplex PCR, and the TCRdb table lists in-frame clones only, not all of them. The data contain 200,000 or so clones, 84% of them singletons. J lost 7 bases, V lost 5 bases, and 10 bases had no gene match. The germline CDR1 and CDR2 sequences are MDHEN and SYDVKM. There are 15 residues in the CDR3. About this clone itself: The antigen remains unidentified.

The chain uses TRBV28 and TRBJ2-2; 7 nucleotides match TRBD1. This TCR was sampled from a boy between 10 and 17 years old in good health and CMV-seronegative. Material for sequencing was PBMCs. CDR3 bases: TGTGCCAGCAGTGGAGACAGGGCCACCTTCGGGGAGCTGTTTTTT. Translating gives CASSGDRATFGELFF. Drawing the rest from reference TRBV28 and TRBJ2-2, the complete variable domain is DVKVTQSSRYLVKRTGEKVFLECVQDMDHENMFWYRQDPGLGLRLIYFSYDVKMKEKGDIPEGYSVSREKKERFSLILESASTNQTSMYLCASSGDRATFGELFFGEGSRLTVL.